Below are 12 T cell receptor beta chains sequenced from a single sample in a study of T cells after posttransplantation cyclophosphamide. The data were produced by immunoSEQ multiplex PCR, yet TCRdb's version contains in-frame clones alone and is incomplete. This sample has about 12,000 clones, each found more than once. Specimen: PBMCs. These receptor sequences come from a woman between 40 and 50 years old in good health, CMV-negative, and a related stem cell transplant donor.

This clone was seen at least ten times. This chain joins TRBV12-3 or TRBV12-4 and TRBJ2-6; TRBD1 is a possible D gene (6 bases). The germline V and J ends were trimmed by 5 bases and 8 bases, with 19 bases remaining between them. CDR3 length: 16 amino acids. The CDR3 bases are TGTGCCAGCAGTACCAACAGGGAAGCGTTGTCCAACGTCCTGACTTTC. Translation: CASSTNREALSNVLTF.

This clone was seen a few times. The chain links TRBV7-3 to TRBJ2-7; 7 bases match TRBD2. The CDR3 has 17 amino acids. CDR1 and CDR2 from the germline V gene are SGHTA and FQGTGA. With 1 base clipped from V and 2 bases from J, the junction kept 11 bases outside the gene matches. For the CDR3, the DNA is TGTGCCAGCAGCTTAAAGGGCCCTACCGCGGGAGCCTACGAGCAGTACTTC. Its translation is CASSLKGPTAGAYEQYF.

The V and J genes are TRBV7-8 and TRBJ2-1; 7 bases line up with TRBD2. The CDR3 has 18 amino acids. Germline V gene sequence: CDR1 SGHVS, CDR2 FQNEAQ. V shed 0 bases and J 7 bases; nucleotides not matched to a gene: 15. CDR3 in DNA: TGTGCCAGCAGCTTAGCGGGGACCGGCGGGGGAGTCAGGAATGAGCAGTTCTTC. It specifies CASSLAGTGGGVRNEQFF.

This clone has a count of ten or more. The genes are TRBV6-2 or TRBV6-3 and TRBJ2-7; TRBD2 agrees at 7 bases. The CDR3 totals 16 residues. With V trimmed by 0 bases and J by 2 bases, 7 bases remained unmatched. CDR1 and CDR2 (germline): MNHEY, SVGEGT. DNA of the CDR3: TGTGCCAGCAGTTACTCGTCGTATGGGGGGGCCTACGAGCAGTACTTC. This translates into CASSYSSYGGAYEQYF.

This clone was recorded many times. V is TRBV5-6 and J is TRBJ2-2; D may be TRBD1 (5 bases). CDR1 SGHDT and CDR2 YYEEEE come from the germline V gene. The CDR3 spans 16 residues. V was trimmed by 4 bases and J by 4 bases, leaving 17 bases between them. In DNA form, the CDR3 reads TGTGCCAGCAGCGGGGCACACAGGATTTCCACCGGGGAGCTGTTTTTT. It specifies CASSGAHRISTGELFF.

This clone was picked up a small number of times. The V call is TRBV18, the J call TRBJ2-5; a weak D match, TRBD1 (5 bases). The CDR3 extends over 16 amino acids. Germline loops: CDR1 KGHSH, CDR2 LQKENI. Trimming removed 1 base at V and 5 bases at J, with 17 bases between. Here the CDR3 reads CASSPLGRPRGETQYF. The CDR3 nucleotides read TGTGCCAGCTCACCACTCGGCAGGCCAAGGGGTGAGACCCAGTACTTC.

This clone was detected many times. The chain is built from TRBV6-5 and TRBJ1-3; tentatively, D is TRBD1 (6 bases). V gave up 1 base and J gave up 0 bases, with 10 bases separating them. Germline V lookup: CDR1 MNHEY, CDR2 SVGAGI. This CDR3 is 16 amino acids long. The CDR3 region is CASSYFDRTSGNTIYF. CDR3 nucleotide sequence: TGTGCCAGCAGTTACTTCGACAGGACCTCTGGAAACACCATATATTTT.

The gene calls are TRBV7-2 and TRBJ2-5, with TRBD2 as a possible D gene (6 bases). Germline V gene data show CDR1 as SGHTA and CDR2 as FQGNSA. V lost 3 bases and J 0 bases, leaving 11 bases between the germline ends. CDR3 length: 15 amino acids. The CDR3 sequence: CASSFVGGNQETQYF. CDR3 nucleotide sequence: TGTGCCAGCAGCTTCGTTGGCGGGAACCAAGAGACCCAGTACTTC.

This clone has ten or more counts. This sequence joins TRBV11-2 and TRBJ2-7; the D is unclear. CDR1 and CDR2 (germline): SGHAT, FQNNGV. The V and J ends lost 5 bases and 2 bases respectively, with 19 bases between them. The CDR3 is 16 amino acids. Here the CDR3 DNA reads TGTGCCAGCAGCCCCATGGTCGCGCCTCTACCCTACGAGCAGTACTTC. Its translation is CASSPMVAPLPYEQYF.

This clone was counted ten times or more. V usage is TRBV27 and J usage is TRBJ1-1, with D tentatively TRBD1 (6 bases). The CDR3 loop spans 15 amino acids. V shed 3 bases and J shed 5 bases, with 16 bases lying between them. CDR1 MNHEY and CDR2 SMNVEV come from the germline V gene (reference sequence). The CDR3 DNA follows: TGTGCCAGCAGTTTCCGGGGGGCGAGGATAACTGAAGCTTTCTTT. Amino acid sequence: CASSFRGARITEAFF.

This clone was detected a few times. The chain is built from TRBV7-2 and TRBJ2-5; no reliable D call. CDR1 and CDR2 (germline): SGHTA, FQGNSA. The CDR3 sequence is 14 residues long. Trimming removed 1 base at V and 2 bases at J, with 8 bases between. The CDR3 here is CASSLVKGQETQYF. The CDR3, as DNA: TGTGCCAGCAGCTTAGTAAAGGGTCAAGAGACCCAGTACTTC. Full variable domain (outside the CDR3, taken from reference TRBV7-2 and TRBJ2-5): GAGVSQSPSNKVTEKGKDVELRCDPISGHTALYWYRQSLGQGLEFLIYFQGNSAPDKSGLPSDRFSAERTGGSVSTLTIQRTQQEDSAVYLCASSLVKGQETQYFGPGTRLLVL.

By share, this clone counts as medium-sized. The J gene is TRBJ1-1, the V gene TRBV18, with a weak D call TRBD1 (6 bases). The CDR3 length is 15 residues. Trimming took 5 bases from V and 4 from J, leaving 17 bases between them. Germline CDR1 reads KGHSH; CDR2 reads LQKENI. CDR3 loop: CASSNLDRSGTEAFF. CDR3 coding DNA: TGTGCCAGCTCAAATCTTGACAGGTCGGGCACTGAAGCTTTCTTT.